Following are 25 T cell receptor beta chains from one sample sequenced in a study of T cell changes during pregnancy in multiple sclerosis. Assay used: immunoSEQ multiplex PCR; TCRdb lists only in-frame clones, some missing. The repertoire holds some 87,000 clones, with nearly 95% as singletons. Here the sequenced sample was peripheral blood, taken in the second trimester of pregnancy. Receptor source: a female donor with multiple sclerosis, enrolled in a pregnancy study.

This chain joins TRBV6-6 and TRBJ2-1; tentatively, D is TRBD2 (7 bases). V lost 0 bases to trimming and J lost 8 bases, with 11 bases between them. The germline V gene has CDR1 MNHNY and CDR2 SVGAGI (reference sequence). The CDR3 spans 14 residues. The CDR3 region is CASSYSQGGYEQFF. The CDR3 nucleotides read TGTGCCAGCAGTTACTCACAGGGAGGGTATGAGCAGTTCTTC.

The V call is TRBV5-6, the J call TRBJ1-3; D gene ambiguous. There are 14 residues in the CDR3. CDR1 SGHDT and CDR2 YYEEEE come from the germline V gene. V was pared by 0 bases and J by 2 bases, with 6 bases between. CDR3 coding DNA: TGTGCCAGCAGCTTGGCCGTTACTGGAAACACCATATATTTT. Protein sequence: CASSLAVTGNTIYF.

The count of this clone is one. The chain combines TRBV2 with TRBJ1-2; possible D gene TRBD1, 5 bases. V lost 6 bases to trimming and J lost 6 bases, with 11 bases between them. Germline V gives CDR1 SNHLY, CDR2 FYNNEI. This CDR3 comprises 12 residues. CDR3 sequence (DNA): TGTGCCAGCAGCCAGGGCAGGGATGGCTACACCTTC. This sequence encodes CASSQGRDGYTF.

The CDR3 here is CSAEGTGLNTEAFF. In nucleotides, the CDR3 is TGCAGCGCCGAGGGGACAGGGCTGAACACTGAAGCTTTCTTT. The chain employs TRBV29-1 and TRBJ1-1, with 9 bases identical to TRBD1. Per germline, CDR1 SQVTM and CDR2 ANQGSEA. V shed 7 bases and J 0 bases; nucleotides not matched to a gene: 6. There are 14 residues in the CDR3.

This chain joins TRBV19 and TRBJ1-2; 8 bases match TRBD1. CDR1 is LNHDA, CDR2 SQIVND, per germline (reference sequence). The CDR3 length is 14 residues. V shed 4 bases, J shed 7 bases, and the junction held 8 bases outside the gene matches. CDR3 nucleotide sequence: TGTGCCAGTAGTACGGGAACAGGGGGTTTTGGCTACACCTTC. Its protein is CASSTGTGGFGYTF.

This clone was found once. Other DNA sequences within the sample encode an identical CDR3. The CDR3 DNA reads TGCGCCAGCAGCGGGGACAGGGTACGGGAGCAGTACTTC. As protein: CASSGDRVREQYF. The rearrangement uses TRBV10-1 and TRBJ2-7; 9 nucleotides agree with TRBD1. This CDR3 comprises 13 residues. The germline gives CDR1 WNHNN, CDR2 SYGVQD (reference sequence). The V segment lost 6 bases and the J segment 7 bases; nucleotides outside the gene matches: 7.

The CDR3 nucleotides read TGCGCCAGCAGCGTGGAATTCCCTGGACAGGGAAACTATGGCTACACCTTC. It yields the protein CASSVEFPGQGNYGYTF. The chain carries TRBV5-1 and TRBJ1-2, with 8 nucleotides matching TRBD1. The CDR3 extends over 17 amino acids. CDR1 SGHRS and CDR2 YFSETQ come from the germline V gene. J gave up 2 bases and V 4 bases, and 13 bases lay outside the gene matches. Full variable domain (remainder filled in from reference TRBV5-1 and TRBJ1-2): KAGVTQTPRYLIKTRGQQVTLSCSPISGHRSVSWYQQTPGQGLQFLFEYFSETQRNKGNFPGRFSGRQFSNSRSEMNVSTLELGDSALYLCASSVEFPGQGNYGYTFGSGTRLTVV.

This rearrangement joins TRBV5-1 to TRBJ2-3; TRBD1 agrees at 7 bases. With V trimmed by 7 bases and J by 1 base, 9 bases remained unmatched. Germline CDR1 is SGHRS and CDR2 is YFSETQ. This CDR3 contains 15 residues. The CDR3 region has the DNA TGCGCCAGCGGACCCCAGGGGGATCGCACAGATACGCAGTATTTT. This translates into CASGPQGDRTDTQYF.

This chain connects TRBV7-9 to TRBJ1-1; 8 bases match TRBD1. V lost 5 bases and J lost 4; bases outside the gene matches: 0. Germline V CDR1 and CDR2: SEHNR, FQNEAQ (reference sequence). This CDR3 region has 12 residues. CDR3 DNA: TGTGCCAGCAGCGACAGGGGCACTGAAGCTTTCTTT. This codes for CASSDRGTEAFF.

The chain is built from TRBV4-3 and TRBJ2-1; a possible D gene is TRBD1 (5 bases). Germline V lookup: CDR1 LGHNA, CDR2 YSLEER. Trimming shortened V by 0 bases and J by 12 bases, and 15 bases separated the two germline ends. The CDR3 is made up of 14 amino acids. The CDR3 here is CASSQDLAARGQFF. For the CDR3, the DNA is TGCGCCAGCAGCCAAGACTTGGCGGCTAGGGGGCAGTTCTTC.

The J gene is TRBJ2-7, the V gene TRBV13, with 7 positions matching TRBD1. V trimming: 5 bases; J trimming: 2 bases; junction bases outside the gene matches: 9. Germline V lookup: CDR1 PRHDT, CDR2 FYEKMQ (reference sequence). CDR3 length: 15 residues. The CDR3 loop is CASSQLRQGAYEQYF. The CDR3, as DNA: TGTGCCAGCAGCCAACTTAGACAGGGTGCCTACGAGCAGTACTTC.

The chain links TRBV30 to TRBJ2-7, with 13 bases aligning to TRBD2. This CDR3 has 19 residues. V shed 3 bases and J 7 bases; nucleotides not matched to a gene: 21. Germline V gene data show CDR1 as GTSNPN and CDR2 as SVGIG (reference sequence). The CDR3 nucleotides are TGTGCCTGGAGGCGGCAGCCCCCCCAGTCTACTAGCGGGAGGGGTGAGCAGTACTTC. Protein: CAWRRQPPQSTSGRGEQYF.

V usage is TRBV5-1 and J usage is TRBJ1-2, with D perhaps TRBD1 (6 bases). Trimming left V 4 bases short and J 1 base short, with 8 bases between. CDR3 size: 13 residues. Germline V gives CDR1 SGHRS, CDR2 YFSETQ. CDR3 coding DNA: TGCGCCAGCAGCGGGACATTTAACTATGGCTACACCTTC. Translating gives CASSGTFNYGYTF.

The rearrangement links TRBV28 to TRBJ1-4, with TRBD1 matching over 7 bases. Germline-derived CDR1 and CDR2 are MDHEN and SYDVKM. The length of the CDR3 is 14 residues. With 2 bases clipped from V and 3 bases from J, the junction kept 0 bases outside the gene matches. Here the CDR3 DNA reads TGTGCCAGCAGTTTAACAGGGGCTAATGAAAAACTGTTTTTT. The encoded protein is CASSLTGANEKLFF.

The V and J genes are TRBV5-5 and TRBJ2-7, with D perhaps TRBD1 (6 bases). CDR1 is SGHKS and CDR2 is YYEKEE in the germline V gene (reference sequence). CDR3 length equals 12 residues. Trimming took 6 bases from V and 4 from J, leaving 11 bases between them. CDR3 nucleotide sequence: TGTGCCAGCACTGGACAGATGTACGAGCAGTACTTC. Amino acid sequence: CASTGQMYEQYF.

The genes are TRBV27 and TRBJ2-7, with D perhaps matching TRBD2 (6 bases). Trimming stripped 3 bases from V and 3 bases from J, with 18 bases between. The CDR3 is made up of 16 amino acids. Germline assignment: CDR1 MNHEY and CDR2 SMNVEV (reference sequence). CDR3 protein: CASSFSSVRTHYEQYF. The CDR3 DNA sequence: TGTGCCAGCAGTTTTTCTAGCGTGCGCACACACTACGAGCAGTACTTC.

J is TRBJ2-1 and V is TRBV18; D remains unclear. V was trimmed by 0 bases and J by 12 bases, leaving 9 bases between them. CDR1 and CDR2 from the germline V gene are KGHSH and LQKENI. This CDR3 comprises 12 residues. The DNA for the CDR3 is TGTGCCAGCTCACCACCGCACAAGTTGCAGTTCTTC. Protein sequence: CASSPPHKLQFF.

The CDR3, as DNA: TGTGCCAGCTCACCCTCGACGGGGGGGACTGAAGCTTTCTTT. Translation gives CASSPSTGGTEAFF. The chain carries TRBV18 and TRBJ1-1; possible D gene TRBD1, 5 bases. Germline-derived CDR1 and CDR2 are KGHSH and LQKENI. CDR3 length: 14 residues. Trimming removed 3 bases at V and 5 bases at J, with 13 bases between. Full variable domain (remainder filled in from reference TRBV18 and TRBJ1-1): NAGVMQNPRHLVRRRGQEARLRCSPMKGHSHVYWYRQLPEEGLKFMVYLQKENIIDESGMPKERFSAEFPKEGPSILRIQQVVRGDSAAYFCASSPSTGGTEAFFGQGTRLTVV.

The genes are TRBV11-3 and TRBJ2-1, with TRBD2 identical over 8 bases. The germline gives CDR1 SGHNT, CDR2 YENEEA. The J segment lost 5 bases and the V segment lost 3 bases, leaving 3 bases of the junction unmatched. The CDR3 is 14 residues long. CDR3 nucleotides: TGTGCCAGCAGCTTGGGACTAGATGACAATGAGCAGTTCTTC. It specifies CASSLGLDDNEQFF.

The CDR3 nucleotides read TGTGCCTGGACACCTTCCAGGGGGGCCTACGAGCAGTACTTC. Translation gives CAWTPSRGAYEQYF. The V and J genes are TRBV30 and TRBJ2-7; D perhaps matches TRBD1 (7 bases). This CDR3 is 14 amino acids long. V lost 4 bases to trimming and J lost 2 bases, with 15 bases between them. Germline CDR1 GTSNPN, CDR2 SVGIG (reference sequence).

The chain has TRBV20-1 and TRBJ2-7, with D possibly being TRBD2 (6 bases). CDR1 and CDR2 from the germline V gene are DFQATT and SNEGSKA (reference sequence). CDR3 length: 11 amino acids. Trimming stripped 6 bases from V and 6 bases from J, with 12 bases between. The CDR3 reads CSAGGRAEQYF. Here the CDR3 DNA reads TGCAGTGCGGGGGGACGGGCCGAGCAGTACTTC.

The rearrangement links TRBV19 to TRBJ2-1; D not resolved. The CDR3 loop spans 15 amino acids. The V gene lost 3 bases and the J gene lost 4 bases, with 13 bases spanning the gap. Germline assignment: CDR1 LNHDA and CDR2 SQIVND (reference sequence). Here the CDR3 reads CASSMSLNSYNEQFF. The DNA for the CDR3 is TGTGCCAGTAGTATGTCCCTAAACAGTTACAATGAGCAGTTCTTC.

The CDR3 is CASKRARASGQGYTGELFF. The CDR3, as DNA: TGTGCCTCGAAGCGGGCACGGGCTAGCGGCCAGGGGTACACCGGGGAGCTGTTTTTT. The J gene is TRBJ2-2, the V gene TRBV7-2, with D possibly being TRBD2 (7 bases). Germline V gene sequence: CDR1 SGHTA, CDR2 FQGNSA. V was shortened by 11 bases and J by 3 bases, with 31 bases between the two germline ends. The CDR3 consists of 19 residues.

The chain joins TRBV5-1 to TRBJ2-1; TRBD2 aligns across 9 bases. This CDR3 region has 16 residues. V trimming: 1 base; J trimming: 6 bases; junction bases outside the gene matches: 8. CDR1 and CDR2 (germline): SGHRS, YFSETQ. CDR3 nucleotide sequence: TGCGCCAGCAGCTTGCTCGCGGGAGGGCCGGCCAATGAGCAGTTCTTC. It encodes CASSLLAGGPANEQFF.

As regards this clone: An end of the junction differs from the germline gene, which may be a read error. This CDR3 reads CASSAQRFDYSEQFF. CDR3 nucleotide sequence: TGTGCCAGCAGTGCACAGAGGTTCGACTACAGTGAGCAGTTCTTC. V gene TRBV25-1 combines with J gene TRBJ2-1, with D possibly TRBD2 on 5 matching bases. The CDR3 consists of 15 residues. Germline V CDR1 and CDR2: MGHDK, SYGVNS.